This paragraph covers one T cell receptor (beta chain) sequence. Its antigen remains unidentified. Sequencing used immunoSEQ multiplex PCR; TCRdb keeps in-frame clones, though not all of them. The sample shows 14,000 or so clones, 83% of them seen only once. All trial patients relapsed after autologous stem cell transplantation. The sample comes from a study of PD-1 blockade in classical Hodgkin lymphoma. General study points: Patients with a complete response exhibited baseline diversity comparable to newly diagnosed patients.

The V and J ends lost 6 bases and 7 bases, in that order; junction bases with no gene match: 9. This CDR3 has 13 amino acids. Germline loops: CDR1 KGHSH, CDR2 LQKENI. The source is a human donor with classical Hodgkin lymphoma. This chain joins TRBV18 and TRBJ2-7; TRBD2 matches 7 bases. Sequencing was performed on peripheral blood mononuclear cells (PBMCs), taken at baseline. The CDR3 is CASSLPGSGEQYF. Written as DNA, the CDR3 is TGTGCCAGCTCCCTCCCGGGTAGCGGGGAGCAGTACTTC. Combining the CDR3 with reference TRBV18 and TRBJ2-7 gives the whole variable domain NAGVMQNPRHLVRRRGQEARLRCSPMKGHSHVYWYRQLPEEGLKFMVYLQKENIIDESGMPKERFSAEFPKEGPSILRIQQVVRGDSAAYFCASSLPGSGEQYFGPGTRLTVT.